This record covers a single T cell receptor beta chain. Different DNA sequences within this sample yield the same CDR3. This sample stems from a study of shared clonotypes between healthy human individuals. Profiled with immunoSEQ multiplex PCR; TCRdb holds only in-frame clones, not every one. This sample yields about 2.4 million clones, of which 93% are seen a single time; 0.36% belongs to the top ten. The sample was naive CD4+ T cells from PBMCs. Regarding subset: CD45RA+ positively selected. The receptor was derived from a man between 18 and 29 years old in good health. Some clones in this sample may be carry-over from other donors' samples.

CDR3 nucleotide sequence: TGTGCCAGCAGCTTAGATCGAAGCTCCTACGAGCAGTACTTC. It translates to CASSLDRSSYEQYF. This sequence joins TRBV7-2 and TRBJ2-7; D gene uncertain. In germline, CDR1 is SGHTA, CDR2 FQGNSA. CDR3 length: 14 amino acids. Trimming took 1 base from V and 0 from J, leaving 7 bases between them.